One sample yielded the 26 T cell receptor beta chains listed below, sequenced in a study of CD4+ T cells in melanoma. The data were produced by immunoSEQ multiplex PCR, yet TCRdb's version contains in-frame clones alone and is incomplete. The sample has about 20,000 clones; 78% are singletons. These receptors originate from a human donor with melanoma.

This clone was seen only a few times. The V gene is TRBV6-5, the J gene TRBJ1-1; D possibly corresponds to TRBD1 (6 bases). There are 15 residues in the CDR3. The germline CDR1 and CDR2 sequences are MNHEY and SVGAGI. V was pared by 1 base and J by 3 bases, with 12 bases between. The CDR3 DNA follows: TGTGCCAGCAGTTACTGGGCACAGGGAGACACTGAAGCTTTCTTT. Protein: CASSYWAQGDTEAFF.

The chain couples TRBV6-1 to TRBJ1-3; D gene unclear. The V gene lost 7 bases and the J gene lost 2 bases, with 6 bases spanning the gap. Germline V gives CDR1 MNHNS, CDR2 SASEGT. This CDR3 spans 12 amino acids. This chain's CDR3 is CASIATGNTIYF. The CDR3 nucleotides read TGTGCCAGCATAGCTACTGGAAACACCATATATTTT.

The chain links TRBV18 to TRBJ1-3, with D possibly matching TRBD1 (5 bases). Germline V gene data show CDR1 as KGHSH and CDR2 as LQKENI. This CDR3 spans 16 amino acids. Between the trimmed V and J ends, which lost 1 base and 2 bases, there was a span of 12 bases. CDR3 nucleotides: TGTGCCAGCTCACCACTCGGGGCTGAGGCTGGAAACACCATATATTTT. Translation: CASSPLGAEAGNTIYF.

The count of this clone is one. This chain connects TRBV6-5 to TRBJ1-2; 11 bases are a match to TRBD1. The CDR3 has 13 residues. Looked up from germline, CDR1 is MNHEY and CDR2 is SVGAGI. V shed 7 bases and J 8 bases; nucleotides not matched to a gene: 6. The CDR3 is CASTRTGGMGYTF. The CDR3 DNA is TGTGCCAGCACTCGGACAGGGGGCATGGGCTACACCTTC.

The chain recombines TRBV6-5 with TRBJ1-2; a possible D gene is TRBD1 (6 bases). There are 15 residues in the CDR3. Germline V gives CDR1 MNHEY, CDR2 SVGAGI. V lost 2 bases and J lost 4, with 14 bases in between. The CDR3 region has the DNA TGTGCCAGCAGTTACCAGACAGGCTATGGCTATGGCTACACCTTC. This translates into CASSYQTGYGYGYTF.

The chain couples TRBV30 to TRBJ2-7; D ambiguous. The V end was cut by 0 bases, the J end by 4 bases, with 4 bases between. Looked up from germline, CDR1 is GTSNPN and CDR2 is SVGIG (reference sequence). The CDR3 is 11 amino acids. The CDR3 is CAWSVRYEQYF. The CDR3 DNA follows: TGTGCCTGGAGTGTGCGATACGAGCAGTACTTC.

V gene TRBV5-1 combines with J gene TRBJ1-2; possibly TRBD1 for D (5 bases). Trimming cost V 0 bases and J 4 bases, with 16 bases left between them. The CDR3 is 16 residues long. CDR1 is SGHRS and CDR2 is YFSETQ in the germline V gene. The CDR3 loop is CASSLDDFVGAYGYTF. The CDR3 DNA is TGCGCCAGCAGCTTGGATGATTTTGTAGGGGCCTATGGCTACACCTTC.

The chain combines TRBV6-5 with TRBJ2-3; either TRBD1 or TRBD2 may fit D (5 bases each). With 5 bases removed from V and 0 bases from J, the gap between germline ends came to 12 bases. CDR1 and CDR2 (germline): MNHEY, SVGAGI. The CDR3 loop spans 15 amino acids. The CDR3 sequence: CASSAGTLSTDTQYF. The CDR3 DNA is TGTGCCAGCAGTGCCGGGACCCTTAGCACAGATACGCAGTATTTT.

The chain joins TRBV30 to TRBJ1-2, with D hard to call. The length of the CDR3 is 13 residues. The V and J ends lost 0 bases and 9 bases respectively, with 14 bases between them. CDR1 is GTSNPN and CDR2 is SVGIG in the germline V gene (reference sequence). CDR3 loop: CAWSVLANGRYTF. The CDR3 DNA sequence: TGTGCCTGGAGTGTACTGGCGAATGGCCGCTACACCTTC.

The chain combines TRBV10-3 with TRBJ2-5; 10 bases are a match to TRBD1. Trimming took 6 bases from V and 5 from J; bases not matched to a gene: 6. The CDR3 has 14 amino acids. Germline CDR1 and CDR2: ENHRY and SYGVKD. As DNA, the CDR3 is TGTGCCATCAGAGGAGACAGGGGGCAGGAGACCCAGTACTTC. This translates into CAIRGDRGQETQYF.

V is TRBV4-1 and J is TRBJ1-1, with TRBD1 matching 7 bases. Germline trimming cut 1 base from V and 4 bases from J; bases unmatched to any gene: 3. The CDR3 extends over 14 amino acids. From germline, CDR1 is MGHRA and CDR2 YSYEKL. This CDR3 is CASSQVTGPTEAFF. DNA for the CDR3: TGCGCCAGCAGCCAAGTGACAGGGCCCACTGAAGCTTTCTTT.

The count of this clone is one. V usage is TRBV29-1 and J usage is TRBJ2-5; TRBD1 agrees at 9 bases. The V gene's germline CDR1 is SQVTM and CDR2 ANQGSEA. The CDR3 totals 18 residues. V lost 6 bases, J lost 3 bases, and 20 bases stayed unmatched. CDR3 sequence (DNA): TGCAGCGTCGAGGGTGGGGACAGGGATGACAGCGGTGAAGAGACCCAGTACTTC. As protein: CSVEGGDRDDSGEETQYF.

This chain uses TRBV7-9 with TRBJ2-3; TRBD2 agrees at 7 bases. Per the germline V gene, CDR1 is SEHNR and CDR2 is FQNEAQ (reference sequence). The V and J ends lost 1 base and 6 bases, in that order; junction bases with no gene match: 4. The CDR3 has 14 residues. This chain's CDR3 is CASSLGVGGDTQYF. The CDR3 region has the DNA TGTGCCAGCAGCTTAGGGGTGGGGGGGGATACGCAGTATTTT.

V and J are TRBV5-5 and TRBJ2-3; TRBD2 is a possible D gene (5 bases). This CDR3 comprises 14 residues. Trimming cost V 6 bases and J 4 bases, with 15 bases left between them. Germline V lookup: CDR1 SGHKS, CDR2 YYEKEE (reference sequence). The CDR3 protein is CASTPLLGPDTQYF. The CDR3 coding sequence is TGTGCCAGCACCCCCTTACTAGGTCCAGATACGCAGTATTTT.

CDR3 amino acids: CASSLGRLAPYNEQFF. DNA for the CDR3: TGTGCCAGCAGCTTGGGGCGCCTAGCTCCTTACAATGAGCAGTTCTTC. The chain uses TRBV5-6 and TRBJ2-1, with a weak D call TRBD2 (5 bases). The CDR3 consists of 16 residues. V was trimmed by 0 bases and J by 4 bases, leaving 14 bases between them. The germline gives CDR1 SGHDT, CDR2 YYEEEE. Filled out from reference TRBV5-6 and TRBJ2-1, the complete variable domain reads DAGVTQSPTHLIKTRGQQVTLRCSPKSGHDTVSWYQQALGQGPQFIFQYYEEEERQRGNFPDRFSGHQFPNYSSELNVNALLLGDSALYLCASSLGRLAPYNEQFFGPGTRLTVL.

In this sample, this clone is medium-sized. The V and J genes are TRBV6-5 and TRBJ2-7, with D tentatively TRBD1 (6 bases). The CDR3 runs 14 residues. The V end lost 5 bases, the J end lost 2 bases, and 13 bases lay between the germline ends. Germline lookup yields CDR1 MNHEY and CDR2 SVGAGI. This chain's CDR3 is CASSRGPGAYEQYF. The CDR3 nucleotides are TGTGCCAGCAGTCGGGGACCAGGGGCCTACGAGCAGTACTTC.

The genes are TRBV5-1 and TRBJ2-7; D call uncertain. Trimming removed 6 bases at V and 4 bases at J, with 14 bases between. Per the germline V gene, CDR1 is SGHRS and CDR2 is YFSETQ. The CDR3 spans 13 residues. The CDR3 nucleotides are TGCGCCAGCACCGATTCAACAAGTTACGAGCAGTACTTC. This translates into CASTDSTSYEQYF.

The chain links TRBV6-1 to TRBJ1-5; D may be TRBD1 (5 bases). V lost 4 bases to trimming and J lost 5 bases, with 12 bases between them. The germline gives CDR1 MNHNS, CDR2 SASEGT. The CDR3 runs 14 residues. The CDR3 region has the DNA TGTGCCAGCAGTGCCCAGGGAGGCCATCAGCCCCAGCATTTT. Its protein is CASSAQGGHQPQHF.

The chain carries TRBV19 and TRBJ2-3, with no clear D. From germline, CDR1 is LNHDA and CDR2 SQIVND (reference sequence). This CDR3 has 13 residues. Between the trimmed V and J ends, which lost 9 bases and 1 base, there was a span of 11 bases. The CDR3 sequence is CARVALGTDTQYF. The CDR3 DNA follows: TGTGCCAGGGTAGCTTTGGGCACAGATACGCAGTATTTT.

This chain joins TRBV5-1 and TRBJ2-3, with D tentatively TRBD1 (5 bases). Trimming shortened V by 0 bases and J by 8 bases, and 13 bases separated the two germline ends. From germline, CDR1 is SGHRS and CDR2 YFSETQ. There are 14 residues in the CDR3. The CDR3 loop is CASSLDDSVVTQYF. The CDR3 region has the DNA TGCGCCAGCAGCTTGGACGACAGCGTAGTTACGCAGTATTTT.

The genes are TRBV29-1 and TRBJ2-3; 9 bases map to TRBD2. The CDR3 is 17 amino acids. The trim removed 6 bases at V and 1 base at J, leaving 14 bases unmatched. The V gene's germline CDR1 is SQVTM and CDR2 ANQGSEA. The CDR3 DNA sequence: TGCAGCGTCGGTAGCGGGGGAAAGTTCTTGGGCACAGATACGCAGTATTTT. Amino acid sequence: CSVGSGGKFLGTDTQYF.

The J gene is TRBJ1-1, the V gene TRBV5-1; unclear D gene. The CDR3 is 14 amino acids. V lost 9 bases to trimming and J lost 1 base, with 16 bases between them. Germline CDR1 SGHRS, CDR2 YFSETQ. The CDR3 region has the DNA TGCGCCACCAGGACCCATACAGCGAACACTGAAGCTTTCTTT. Translated: CATRTHTANTEAFF.

The gene calls are TRBV7-3 and TRBJ2-1; D might be TRBD1 (6 bases). Trimming left V 5 bases short and J 9 bases short, with 14 bases between. This CDR3 has 13 amino acids. The germline V gene has CDR1 SGHTA and CDR2 FQGTGA. The CDR3 protein is CASSIGPRGEQFF. CDR3 nucleotide sequence: TGTGCCAGCAGCATCGGTCCCAGGGGTGAGCAGTTCTTC.

This clone was detected only a few times. J is TRBJ2-3 and V is TRBV14; the match to TRBD2 covers 13 bases. The CDR3 runs 19 residues. The V and J ends lost 4 bases and 0 bases, in that order; junction bases with no gene match: 10. Looked up from germline, CDR1 is SGHDN and CDR2 is FVKESK. The CDR3 nucleotides read TGTGCCAGCAGCCCTGGACTAGCGGGGGAGTATACTAGCACAGATACGCAGTATTTT. Protein product: CASSPGLAGEYTSTDTQYF.

V gene TRBV7-8 combines with J gene TRBJ1-1; a weak D match, TRBD1 (6 bases). The germline V and J ends were trimmed by 1 base and 6 bases, with 18 bases remaining between them. This CDR3 spans 16 amino acids. Germline CDR1 reads SGHVS; CDR2 reads FQNEAQ. The CDR3 nucleotides are TGTGCCAGCAGCTTAGGGGGAAGGGGGGGGCTTTCTGAAGCTTTCTTT. Protein: CASSLGGRGGLSEAFF.

The chain recombines TRBV2 with TRBJ2-7; 10 positions match TRBD1. The CDR3 spans 12 residues. Germline V gene lookup returns CDR1 SNHLY and CDR2 FYNNEI. V lost 7 bases to trimming and J lost 6 bases; unmatched junction nucleotides: 3. The CDR3 region is CASTGQGVEQYF. The CDR3 region has the DNA TGTGCCAGCACCGGACAGGGGGTCGAGCAGTACTTC.